Listed below are T cell receptor beta chains from one sample, sequenced in a study of technical replicates of blood from a handful of donors. Profiling relied on immunoSEQ multiplex PCR, and the TCRdb table lists in-frame clones only, not all of them. Counted here are tens of thousands of clones, less than 95% occurring once; the ten biggest clones make up 0.25%. The source material was T cells isolated from PBMCs. The receptors shown here come from a human donor in good health. Each CDR3 is given with its conserved first and last residue.

V gene	J gene	CDR3 protein
TRBV5-6	TRBJ2-7	CASSPGLAGLYEQYF
TRBV19	TRBJ2-7	CASSPRRERSSYEQYF
TRBV4-1	TRBJ2-6	CASSQRATVSGANVLTF
TRBV28	TRBJ1-1	CASTQAHTEAFF
TRBV6-1	TRBJ1-1	CASSEFGGRADLNTEAFF
TRBV25-1	TRBJ2-3	CASSPGTDTQYF
TRBV7-9	TRBJ1-1	CASSPTGANTEAFF
TRBV11-2	TRBJ2-1	CASSLADRFNEQFF
TRBV6-5	TRBJ2-7	CASSQTNPGEQYF
TRBV28	TRBJ1-5	CAHVTGSNQPQHF
TRBV5-1	TRBJ2-7	CASSPGQGSHEQYF
TRBV2	TRBJ2-7	CASSDAVVSYEQYF
TRBV30	TRBJ1-1	CAWSESSGVWDTEAFF
TRBV5-6	TRBJ2-7	CASSTGTLKAYEQYF
TRBV6-6	TRBJ1-2	CASSPGTGIHGYTF
TRBV2	TRBJ1-5	CASSETARLQPQHF
TRBV6-5	TRBJ2-7	CASGGVPYEQYF
TRBV19	TRBJ2-1	CASSIAGGIHEQFF
TRBV7-9	TRBJ1-1	CASSLSGNTEAFF
TRBV6-6	TRBJ1-1	CASHEGAKGTEAFF
TRBV11-2	TRBJ2-5	CASSPRSAAGSQETQYF
TRBV30	TRBJ2-3	CAWITSTDTQYF
TRBV27	TRBJ2-3	CASSLYRPTDTQYF
TRBV6-1	TRBJ1-1	CASSEAASSGDRAFF
TRBV2	TRBJ2-2	CASSEVGGSTGELFF
TRBV5-8	NA	CASSFRQGTQYF
TRBV27	TRBJ1-1	CASSLSPRTDAFF
TRBV6-5	TRBJ1-5	CASSSLGQSNQPQHF
TRBV7-9	TRBJ1-1	CASSNRQNTEAFF
TRBV6-6	TRBJ2-1	CASSYLAGGPQNEQFF
TRBV30	TRBJ1-3	CAWSGGLGGGRFAIYF
TRBV5-6	TRBJ1-1	CASIPRSGEAFF
TRBV9	TRBJ2-4	CASSVGSGAAKNIQYF
TRBV6-5	TRBJ1-1	CASSFRENTEAFF
TRBV7-9	TRBJ2-2	CASSHTDKSGELFF
TRBV25-1	TRBJ2-7	CASSTSTGYEQYF
TRBV28	TRBJ2-4	CASSLSGRGKNIQYF
TRBV5-4	TRBJ2-7	CASSLGSRGRLGEQYF
TRBV6-1	TRBJ1-1	CASSEDLPGQGWGTEAFF
TRBV15	TRBJ2-7	CATRFAAEQYF
TRBV29-1	TRBJ1-1	CSFRYRSTEAFF
TRBV15	TRBJ1-1	CATSRGQGTEAFF
TRBV6-6	TRBJ2-4	CASSLSGNIQYF
TRBV29-1	TRBJ2-3	CSVGTSGGNTQYF
TRBV4-1	TRBJ1-2	CASSQAVGANYGYTF
TRBV9	TRBJ2-3	CASSVLPASTDTQYF
TRBV6-5	TRBJ2-1	CASSYSILAGDNEQFF
TRBV9	TRBJ2-7	CASSVADRSSYEQYF
TRBV25-1	TRBJ1-2	CASSEPGQGARGYTF
TRBV14	TRBJ1-2	CASSQELPRGHSWGYGYTF
TRBV5-1	TRBJ2-7	CASSLSQGRSYEQYF
TRBV10-1	TRBJ2-3	CASSELAGGLTDTQYF
TRBV2	TRBJ2-7	CASSEIAYEQYF
TRBV7-7	TRBJ2-5	CASSLMGADQETQYF
TRBV6-5	TRBJ1-1	CASRYGQNTEAFF
TRBV5-1	TRBJ1-1	CASSRTQGNTEAFF
TRBV28	TRBJ1-1	CASSDDSTEAFF